Following are 5 T cell receptor beta chains from one sample sequenced in a study of cytomegalovirus exposure and HLA in healthy donors. The PCR ran on 60 Vbeta and 13 Jbeta primers. Assay used: immunoSEQ multiplex PCR; TCRdb lists only in-frame clones, some missing. Of 81,000 or so clones in the sample, roughly 60% were seen once. The sequencing sample was made of PBMCs. The receptors shown here come from a woman aged 25 to 39 in good health and CMV-seropositive.

This chain links TRBV21-1 with TRBJ1-6; the table's D call TRBD1 went unverified against the DNA. TRBV21-1 is designated a pseudogene. The CDR3 length is 20 residues. CDR3 loop: CASSKAMAGGRCTKNSPLHF. Here the CDR3 DNA reads TGTGCCAGCAGCAAAGCGATGGCAGGGGGCCGCTGTACAAAAAATTCACCCCTCCACTTT.

The V call is TRBV6-5, the J call TRBJ2-2, with 14 nucleotides matching TRBD2. The germline V gene has CDR1 MNHEY and CDR2 SVGAGI. The CDR3 loop spans 15 amino acids. V lost 5 bases, J lost 6 bases, and 2 bases stayed unmatched. The CDR3 reads CASSQTSGGAGELFF. As DNA, the CDR3 is TGTGCCAGCAGTCAGACTAGCGGGGGGGCCGGGGAGCTGTTTTTT.

This rearrangement joins TRBV9 to TRBJ1-1; no definite D call. Trimming left V 0 bases short and J 0 bases short, with 15 bases between. The germline CDR1 and CDR2 sequences are SGDLS and YYNGEE. The CDR3 length is 17 residues. The CDR3 DNA reads TGTGCCAGCAGCGTAGCCGCGGGGTTATCCATGAACACTGAAGCTTTCTTT. Protein: CASSVAAGLSMNTEAFF.

This chain connects TRBV29-1 to TRBJ2-1; 12 positions agree with TRBD2. The CDR3 totals 11 residues. CDR1 is SQVTM, CDR2 ANQGSEA, per germline. Unmatched junction bases numbered 4, after V lost 7 bases and J lost 12 bases. The CDR3 reads CSGTSGGLQFF. In nucleotides, the CDR3 is TGCAGCGGTACTAGCGGGGGGCTGCAGTTCTTC.

The rearrangement links TRBV6-6 to TRBJ2-3; tentative D call: TRBD1 (6 bases). Germline CDR1 reads MNHNY; CDR2 reads SVGAGI (reference sequence). The V gene lost 5 bases and the J gene lost 3 bases, with 6 bases spanning the gap. The CDR3 is made up of 12 amino acids. The CDR3 loop is CASSDRTDTQYF. CDR3 coding DNA: TGTGCCAGCAGTGACAGGACAGATACGCAGTATTTT.